What follows are 23 T cell receptor beta chains derived from one specimen sequenced in a study of identical twins. TCRdb used MiXCR to reprocess the 5' RACE reads, holding one entry per CDR3 protein. This repertoire shows 650,000 to 750,000 distinct CDR3 sequences, 20% to 25% found once; its top ten account for around 4.5%. The data also belong to a second study, concerning T cells expressing NK-cell markers.

The sample taken for sequencing was PBMCs. All receptors come from a woman between 18 and 29 years old in good health.

In this sample, this clonotype turned up a few times. V and J are TRBV6-1 and TRBJ2-6; tentatively, D is TRBD1 or TRBD2 (5 bases each). The CDR3 is made up of 17 amino acids. V lost 5 bases and J 2 bases, leaving 16 bases between the germline ends. The germline V gene has CDR1 MNHNS and CDR2 SASEGT. As DNA, the CDR3 is TGTGCCAGCAGTCAGAATGGGGGTGCGGCTGGGGCCAACGTCCTGACTTTC. Translation: CASSQNGGAAGANVLTF.

This clonotype was found a few times. This chain joins TRBV2 and TRBJ2-1; TRBD2 agrees at 7 bases. The V and J ends lost 3 bases and 5 bases, in that order; junction bases with no gene match: 4. This CDR3 has 14 residues. CDR1 is SNHLY and CDR2 is FYNNEI in the germline V gene. CDR3: CASSETSLDNEQFF. The DNA of the CDR3 is TGTGCCAGCAGTGAGACTAGCTTGGACAATGAGCAGTTCTTC. Using reference TRBV2 and TRBJ2-1 for the parts outside the CDR3, the full variable domain is EPEVTQTPSHQVTQMGQEVILRCVPISNHLYFYWYRQILGQKVEFLVSFYNNEISEKSEIFDDQFSVERPDGSNFTLKIRSTKLEDSAMYFCASSETSLDNEQFFGPGTRLTVL.

The chain carries TRBV5-1 and TRBJ2-1; D gene unclear. The CDR3 has 13 residues. Germline V gene sequence: CDR1 SGHRS, CDR2 YFSETQ. The V gene lost 0 bases and the J gene lost 9 bases, with 10 bases spanning the gap. The CDR3 sequence: CASSLGPDTEQFF. The DNA for the CDR3 is TGCGCCAGCAGCTTGGGGCCAGATACTGAGCAGTTCTTC.

This clonotype was found many times. V is TRBV29-1 and J is TRBJ2-2; 7 positions match TRBD1. The V gene's germline CDR1 is SQVTM and CDR2 ANQGSEA. V dropped 4 bases and J dropped 5; count of bases not matched to a gene: 13. The CDR3 spans 16 residues. The CDR3 sequence is CSVGRQGVAQTGELFF. CDR3 coding DNA: TGCAGCGTTGGGCGACAGGGCGTAGCTCAAACCGGGGAGCTGTTTTTT.

The V and J genes are TRBV7-2 and TRBJ2-5, with 8 bases matching TRBD2. The CDR3 spans 12 residues. Germline V lookup: CDR1 SGHTA, CDR2 FQGNSA. V was clipped by 1 base and J by 13 bases; unmatched bases: 5. This CDR3 reads CASSLDVAGLYF. CDR3 DNA: TGTGCCAGCAGCTTAGATGTAGCGGGACTGTACTTC.

This clonotype has more than one count but fewer than ten. The V and J genes are TRBV20-1 and TRBJ2-3, with 8 bases that match TRBD2. The CDR3 spans 17 residues. CDR1 is DFQATT, CDR2 SNEGSKA, per germline (reference sequence). Unmatched junction bases numbered 10, after V lost 0 bases and J lost 2 bases. The CDR3, as DNA: TGCAGTGCTAGAGATCTTTCCAGCGGGGGCCTCACAGATACGCAGTATTTT. It yields the protein CSARDLSSGGLTDTQYF.

This clonotype was detected many times. CDR3 sequence reads: CAIGTIDYGYTF. CDR3 DNA: TGTGCCATCGGGACAATCGATTATGGCTACACCTTC. The J gene is TRBJ1-2, the V gene TRBV10-3; weak D call: TRBD1 (6 bases). This CDR3 has 12 residues. The germline CDR1 and CDR2 sequences are ENHRY and SYGVKD. Trimming removed 8 bases from V and 5 bases from J, with 12 bases in between.

DNA of the CDR3: TGCAGTGCTAGAGATGGAACTCTGGGTACGCAGTATTTT. This encodes CSARDGTLGTQYF. The rearrangement joins TRBV20-1 to TRBJ2-3; no firm D call. Germline V lookup: CDR1 DFQATT, CDR2 SNEGSKA (reference sequence). This CDR3 comprises 13 residues. V was clipped by 0 bases and J by 8 bases, with 12 bases between them.

The V gene is TRBV12-5, the J gene TRBJ2-1; TRBD2 matches at 9 bases. Losses at the gene ends were 4 bases for V and 8 bases for J; bases not matched to a gene: 12. Germline V gives CDR1 LGHNT, CDR2 FRNRAP. The CDR3 length is 16 residues. Here the CDR3 reads CASGSHPTSGSHEQFF. The CDR3 DNA follows: TGTGCTAGTGGTTCCCACCCGACTAGCGGCAGCCATGAGCAGTTCTTC.

This clonotype was seen ten or more times. V gene TRBV20-1 combines with J gene TRBJ1-5; D gene ambiguous. The V gene lost 0 bases and the J gene lost 0 bases, with 9 bases spanning the gap. The CDR3 length is 15 residues. From germline, CDR1 is DFQATT and CDR2 SNEGSKA (reference sequence). This CDR3 is CSARDRHYSNQPQHF. CDR3 DNA: TGCAGTGCTAGAGATAGACATTATAGCAATCAGCCCCAGCATTTT.

The chain employs TRBV6-2 or TRBV6-3 and TRBJ2-1, with D hard to call. The V end was cut by 7 bases, the J end by 8 bases, with 12 bases between. Germline V gives CDR1 MNHEY, CDR2 SVGEGT. The CDR3 runs 12 residues. CDR3 region: CASIGSSHEQFF. For the CDR3, the DNA is TGTGCCAGCATAGGATCTAGTCATGAGCAGTTCTTC.

In its sample, this clonotype was seen a few times. The J gene is TRBJ1-1, the V gene TRBV18, with 10 positions matching TRBD1. Trimming removed 7 bases from V and 4 bases from J; junction bases left unmatched: 9. The CDR3 length is 15 residues. In germline, CDR1 is KGHSH, CDR2 LQKENI. Here the CDR3 reads CASFDPGQGRTEAFF. CDR3 DNA: TGTGCCAGCTTCGATCCGGGACAGGGGCGCACTGAAGCTTTCTTT.

This clonotype was counted many times. CDR3 DNA sequence: TGCAGTGCGATAGCGGGAAAAGCCAATGAGCAGTTCTTC. As protein: CSAIAGKANEQFF. The rearrangement uses TRBV20-1 and TRBJ2-1; TRBD2 matches at 8 bases. In germline, CDR1 is DFQATT, CDR2 SNEGSKA (reference sequence). J lost 6 bases, V lost 6 bases, and 7 bases had no gene match. This CDR3 has 13 residues.

This clonotype was found many times. The V call is TRBV12-3 or TRBV12-4, the J call TRBJ2-5, with 8 nucleotides matching TRBD2. CDR3 size: 13 residues. After removal of 5 bases from V and 5 bases from J, the junction contained 4 bases not matched to a gene. CDR3 sequence (DNA): TGTGCCAGCAGTCCGACTAGCGCGGAGACCCAGTACTTC. This translates into CASSPTSAETQYF.

In this sample, this clonotype turned up many times. This chain connects TRBV25-1 to TRBJ2-5; D not resolved. The CDR3 is 15 residues long. CDR1 and CDR2 (germline): MGHDK, SYGVNS. V was cut by 2 bases and J by 4 bases, with 14 bases left in between. The CDR3 spells CASSERSVGRETQYF. In DNA, the CDR3 is TGTGCCAGCAGTGAAAGGTCGGTTGGTCGAGAGACCCAGTACTTC.

The gene calls are TRBV27 and TRBJ2-5, with D tentatively TRBD1 or TRBD2 (5 bases each). CDR3 length equals 13 residues. The V and J ends lost 5 bases and 3 bases respectively, with 10 bases between them. The germline V gene encodes CDR1 MNHEY and CDR2 SMNVEV (reference sequence). The CDR3 region is CASSRDVEETQYF. CDR3 DNA sequence: TGTGCCAGCAGTAGGGACGTAGAAGAGACCCAGTACTTC.

This clonotype was observed a handful of times. V usage is TRBV6-6 and J usage is TRBJ2-3; D unresolved. Trimming removed 7 bases from V and 1 base from J, with 6 bases in between. Looked up from germline, CDR1 is MNHNY and CDR2 is SVGAGI (reference sequence). The CDR3 is made up of 12 amino acids. The CDR3 loop is CASNGGTDTQYF. CDR3 sequence (DNA): TGTGCCAGCAATGGCGGCACAGATACGCAGTATTTT.

The chain links TRBV9 to TRBJ2-1; D is uncertain. Per germline, CDR1 SGDLS and CDR2 YYNGEE. The CDR3 runs 17 residues. V was trimmed by 5 bases and J by 8 bases, leaving 26 bases between them. CDR3 amino acids: CASSRLVAVAREYEQFF. The DNA for the CDR3 is TGTGCCAGCAGTAGACTGGTGGCTGTCGCACGAGAATATGAGCAGTTCTTC.

This clonotype was seen a few times. V and J are TRBV6-1 and TRBJ2-1; D perhaps matches TRBD1 (5 bases). The CDR3 totals 13 residues. Trimming took off 5 bases at V and 15 bases at J, with 20 bases between the two ends. The germline V gene encodes CDR1 MNHNS and CDR2 SASEGT. CDR3 amino acids: CASSPQSDSAPFF. CDR3 nucleotide sequence: TGTGCCAGCAGTCCTCAGTCCGACAGTGCGCCGTTCTTC.

The chain employs TRBV21-1 and TRBJ2-3. TRBV21-1 is shown as a pseudogene. The CDR3 is made up of 13 amino acids. This CDR3 reads CASNQFLPDTQYF. CDR3 nucleotide sequence: TGTGCCAGCAACCAATTCCTACCAGATACGCAGTATTTT.

V is TRBV5-1 and J is TRBJ2-1; the D gene is possibly TRBD1 (5 bases). The ends were cut back, 0 bases at V and 7 bases at J, with 11 bases in the middle. The CDR3 is 14 amino acids. CDR1 is SGHRS and CDR2 is YFSETQ in the germline V gene. The CDR3 DNA reads as TGCGCCAGCAGCTTGGGACAGCTGACGAATGAGCAGTTCTTC. Its translation is CASSLGQLTNEQFF.

The V gene is TRBV7-6, the J gene TRBJ1-5; D unclear. The V gene lost 5 bases and the J gene lost 5 bases, with 10 bases spanning the gap. The CDR3 covers 13 residues. Germline V gene sequence: CDR1 SGHVS, CDR2 FNYEAQ. In nucleotides, the CDR3 is TGTGCCAGCAGCACCTTGGAAGATCAGCCCCAGCATTTT. Its translation: CASSTLEDQPQHF.

This clonotype was seen only a few times. The genes are TRBV2 and TRBJ1-6; D gene uncertain. This CDR3 spans 14 amino acids. V lost 3 bases, J lost 4 bases, and 7 bases lay in between. Germline lookup yields CDR1 SNHLY and CDR2 FYNNEI. Here the CDR3 reads CASSDAGYNSPLHF. CDR3 in DNA: TGTGCCAGCAGTGACGCAGGATATAATTCACCCCTCCACTTT.